The 27 T cell receptor beta chains below were found in one sample sequenced in a study of cytomegalovirus exposure and HLA in healthy donors. The PCR ran on 60 Vbeta and 13 Jbeta primers. Measured with immunoSEQ multiplex PCR; TCRdb has only the in-frame clones, and not every one. The sample holds 150,000 to 200,000 clones, around 86% seen once. Specimen: PBMCs. These receptors were obtained from a woman aged 18-35 years in good health and CMV-seronegative.

This chain links TRBV5-1 with TRBJ2-3, with TRBD1 matching over 11 bases. The CDR3 is 16 amino acids. Looked up from germline, CDR1 is SGHRS and CDR2 is YFSETQ. V lost 5 bases and J lost 8; bases outside the gene matches: 13. CDR3 loop: CASRPQDRGRSATQYF. The DNA for the CDR3 is TGCGCCAGCAGACCCCAGGACAGGGGGCGATCAGCTACGCAGTATTTT.

CDR3 DNA sequence: TGTGCCAGCAGCTTATCGACGACAGGGCACGGCTACACCTTC. This codes for CASSLSTTGHGYTF. This sequence joins TRBV7-2 and TRBJ1-2; 7 bases line up with TRBD1. With 2 bases clipped from V and 8 bases from J, the junction kept 8 bases outside the gene matches. Per germline, CDR1 SGHTA and CDR2 FQGNSA. This CDR3 has 14 amino acids. The whole variable domain, filled in from reference TRBV7-2 and TRBJ1-2, reads GAGVSQSPSNKVTEKGKDVELRCDPISGHTALYWYRQSLGQGLEFLIYFQGNSAPDKSGLPSDRFSAERTGGSVSTLTIQRTQQEDSAVYLCASSLSTTGHGYTFGSGTRLTVV.

The rearrangement uses TRBV5-4 and TRBJ2-7; the D is unclear. Trimming shortened V by 5 bases and J by 1 base, and 13 bases separated the two germline ends. Per germline, CDR1 SGHNT and CDR2 YYREEE (reference sequence). The CDR3 extends over 14 amino acids. In nucleotides, the CDR3 is TGTGCCAGCAGTACCGGCGGAGCATCCTACGAGCAGTACTTC. Encoded protein: CASSTGGASYEQYF.

The chain's CDR3 is CASSLVGQAYNEQFF. The DNA of the CDR3 is TGCGCCAGCAGCTTGGTAGGACAGGCCTACAATGAGCAGTTCTTC. The chain recombines TRBV5-1 with TRBJ2-1; TRBD1 matches 7 bases. CDR3 length: 15 residues. Germline values: CDR1 SGHRS, CDR2 YFSETQ. V was clipped by 0 bases and J by 2 bases; unmatched bases: 2.

J is TRBJ1-2 and V is TRBV13; 7 bases fit TRBD1. Per germline, CDR1 PRHDT and CDR2 FYEKMQ (reference sequence). There are 16 residues in the CDR3. The V and J ends lost 3 bases and 2 bases, in that order; junction bases with no gene match: 9. CDR3 DNA: TGTGCCAGCAGCTTGACAGGGTTACAACTCAACTATGGCTACACCTTC. As protein: CASSLTGLQLNYGYTF.

The chain links TRBV11-3 to TRBJ2-1; D not resolved. There are 15 residues in the CDR3. The germline gives CDR1 SGHNT, CDR2 YENEEA. V was cut by 7 bases and J by 1 base, with 14 bases left in between. For the CDR3, the DNA is TGTGCCAGCACCCCAAACCCTAGTTCCTACAATGAGCAGTTCTTC. Its protein product is CASTPNPSSYNEQFF.

This chain joins TRBV5-1 and TRBJ1-1; 9 positions agree with TRBD1. Unmatched junction bases numbered 4, after V lost 2 bases and J lost 5 bases. Germline CDR1 SGHRS, CDR2 YFSETQ. The CDR3 runs 14 residues. The CDR3 region is CASSFTGGSTEAFF. The CDR3 coding sequence is TGCGCCAGCAGCTTTACAGGGGGCTCGACTGAAGCTTTCTTT.

The sample holds a few counts of this clone. This chain uses TRBV6-1 with TRBJ2-7; 8 nucleotides match TRBD2. In germline, CDR1 is MNHNS, CDR2 SASEGT. The CDR3 is 14 residues long. V shed 2 bases, J shed 6 bases, and the junction held 6 bases outside the gene matches. CDR3 amino acids: CASSEKAGVREQYF. The CDR3 bases are TGTGCCAGCAGTGAAAAAGCGGGGGTTCGCGAGCAGTACTTC.

The J gene is TRBJ1-1, the V gene TRBV19, with D perhaps TRBD1 (5 bases). The germline V gene has CDR1 LNHDA and CDR2 SQIVND (reference sequence). The CDR3 covers 13 residues. The V and J ends lost 5 bases and 1 base respectively, with 8 bases between them. The CDR3 protein is CASSGDRNTEAFF. DNA for the CDR3: TGTGCCAGTAGTGGAGACAGGAACACTGAAGCTTTCTTT.

This clone turned up a few times. The chain uses TRBV5-4 and TRBJ2-1; 8 bases fit TRBD1. The CDR3 covers 16 residues. V shed 3 bases, J shed 1 base, and the junction held 6 bases outside the gene matches. CDR1 SGHNT and CDR2 YYREEE come from the germline V gene (reference sequence). The CDR3 nucleotides read TGTGCCAGCAGCTCAGGGGGCGAAAGGTCCTACAATGAGCAGTTCTTC. It encodes CASSSGGERSYNEQFF.

The chain employs TRBV7-2 and TRBJ1-3; 9 bases align to TRBD1. CDR3 size: 17 residues. Germline trimming cut 4 bases from V and 0 bases from J; bases unmatched to any gene: 7. CDR1 is SGHTA, CDR2 FQGNSA, per germline. The chain's CDR3 is CASSYDRGVLSGNTIYF. In DNA form, the CDR3 reads TGTGCCAGCAGCTATGACAGGGGGGTCCTCTCTGGAAACACCATATATTTT.

The chain links TRBV28 to TRBJ1-1; 8 nucleotides agree with TRBD1. Germline V CDR1 and CDR2: MDHEN, SYDVKM. CDR3 length: 13 amino acids. V trimming: 10 bases; J trimming: 0 bases; junction bases outside the gene matches: 4. CDR3 in DNA: TGTGCCACCAACAGGGGGTTGAACACTGAAGCTTTCTTT. Translating gives CATNRGLNTEAFF.

The CDR3 spells CASSSQGIGYEQYF. The CDR3 nucleotides are TGTGCCAGCAGCTCACAGGGGATCGGCTACGAGCAGTACTTC. The chain combines TRBV7-9 with TRBJ2-7; TRBD1 matches 7 bases. Germline V gives CDR1 SEHNR, CDR2 FQNEAQ (reference sequence). J gave up 3 bases and V 4 bases, and 6 bases lay outside the gene matches. The CDR3 covers 14 residues.

The V gene is TRBV7-9, the J gene TRBJ1-4, with TRBD1 matching over 9 bases. Germline V gene lookup returns CDR1 SEHNR and CDR2 FQNEAQ (reference sequence). The CDR3 loop spans 15 amino acids. Germline trimming cut 4 bases from V and 2 bases from J; bases unmatched to any gene: 2. The CDR3 protein is CASSSGQGTNEKLFF. CDR3 sequence (DNA): TGTGCCAGCAGCTCCGGACAGGGGACTAATGAAAAACTGTTTTTT.

The chain joins TRBV11-3 to TRBJ2-7; the match to TRBD2 covers 7 bases. CDR3 size: 13 residues. J lost 1 base, V lost 4 bases, and 1 base had no gene match. CDR1 and CDR2 (germline): SGHNT, YENEEA. Here the CDR3 reads CASSWEGSYEQYF. The DNA for the CDR3 is TGTGCCAGCAGCTGGGAGGGGTCCTACGAGCAGTACTTC. The variable domain in full, completed from reference TRBV11-3 and TRBJ2-7, reads EAGVVQSPRYKIIEKKQPVAFWCNPISGHNTLYWYLQNLGQGPELLIRYENEEAVDDSQLPKDRFSAERLKGVDSTLKIQPAELGDSAVYLCASSWEGSYEQYFGPGTRLTVT.

The chain links TRBV2 to TRBJ1-2; 8 positions agree with TRBD1. This CDR3 has 12 amino acids. CDR1 is SNHLY, CDR2 FYNNEI, per germline. V shed 4 bases and J 7 bases; nucleotides not matched to a gene: 2. Here the CDR3 DNA reads TGTGCCAGCAGTGGACAGGGGTTTGGCTACACCTTC. Its protein product is CASSGQGFGYTF.

The chain has TRBV2 and TRBJ2-3; 14 nucleotides align to TRBD2. V lost 5 bases to trimming and J lost 0 bases; unmatched junction nucleotides: 4. CDR1 is SNHLY, CDR2 FYNNEI, per germline. This CDR3 region has 17 residues. The CDR3 loop is CASSSGLAGGSTDTQYF. The CDR3 DNA reads as TGTGCCAGCAGTTCCGGACTAGCGGGAGGAAGCACAGATACGCAGTATTTT.

The V and J genes are TRBV5-1 and TRBJ1-2, with 12 bases aligning to TRBD1. CDR3 length: 15 amino acids. The germline CDR1 and CDR2 sequences are SGHRS and YFSETQ. V trimming: 5 bases; J trimming: 4 bases; junction bases outside the gene matches: 6. CDR3 nucleotides: TGCGCCAGCAGATCCGGGACAGGGGGCTTCTATGGCTACACCTTC. Its protein is CASRSGTGGFYGYTF.

This chain links TRBV19 with TRBJ2-2; 8 positions agree with TRBD1. This CDR3 comprises 17 residues. V trimming: 1 base; J trimming: 5 bases; junction bases outside the gene matches: 9. CDR1 and CDR2 from the germline V gene are LNHDA and SQIVND (reference sequence). Here the CDR3 DNA reads TGTGCCAGTAGTATAGGGGGGACAGGACGGGTAACCGGGGAGCTGTTTTTT. Translation gives CASSIGGTGRVTGELFF. The full variable domain, in which reference TRBV19 and TRBJ2-2 provide the parts outside the CDR3, is DGGITQSPKYLFRKEGQNVTLSCEQNLNHDAMYWYRQDPGQGLRLIYYSQIVNDFQKGDIAEGYSVSREKKESFPLTVTSAQKNPTAFYLCASSIGGTGRVTGELFFGEGSRLTVL.

Worth noting for this clone: The limits of the CDR3 on the DNA are not certain, so only TCRdb's listed CDR3 is given. The genes are TRBV19 and TRBJ2-7; the table's D call TRBD1 went unverified against the DNA. The CDR3 spans 16 residues, counting both ends. Germline values: CDR1 LNHDA, CDR2 SQIVND (reference sequence). This CDR3 reads CASSIRFGDRVDEQYF.

J is TRBJ2-7 and V is TRBV5-1, with D tentatively TRBD2 (6 bases). The germline gives CDR1 SGHRS, CDR2 YFSETQ. The CDR3 has 13 amino acids. V shed 0 bases and J shed 3 bases, with 7 bases lying between them. The CDR3 DNA reads TGCGCCAGCAGCTTGGGGAGGGACTACGAGCAGTACTTC. Its translation is CASSLGRDYEQYF.

This clone was observed a single time. In nucleotides, the CDR3 is TGTGCCAGCAGTTACTCGACCCCGCAGGGAGGCTACGAGCAGTACTTC. It encodes CASSYSTPQGGYEQYF. The chain combines TRBV6-6 with TRBJ2-7; possibly TRBD2 for D (6 bases). The CDR3 is 16 amino acids. CDR1 is MNHNY and CDR2 is SVGAGI in the germline V gene (reference sequence). V lost 0 bases, J lost 3 bases, and 15 bases lay in between.

This chain uses TRBV2 with TRBJ1-5; 8 bases are shared with TRBD1. The germline V gene has CDR1 SNHLY and CDR2 FYNNEI. Trimming took 3 bases from V and 3 from J; bases not matched to a gene: 4. The CDR3 has 15 residues. The DNA of the CDR3 is TGTGCCAGCAGTGAGGGACAGGCCCACAATCAGCCCCAGCATTTT. Its protein product is CASSEGQAHNQPQHF.

The chain has TRBV5-1 and TRBJ2-7; D possibly corresponds to TRBD2 (6 bases). CDR3 length equals 14 residues. The germline gives CDR1 SGHRS, CDR2 YFSETQ. V was pared by 0 bases and J by 6 bases, with 13 bases between. The CDR3 DNA sequence: TGCGCCAGCAGCTTGGGGGGGGTTAGCTCCGAGCAGTACTTC. Translating gives CASSLGGVSSEQYF.

The CDR3 DNA reads TGTGCCAGCAGTTTAGAGACTAGCGGGACAGATACGCAGTATTTT. Translation: CASSLETSGTDTQYF. This chain connects TRBV28 to TRBJ2-3; the match to TRBD2 covers 10 bases. The trim removed 2 bases at V and 3 bases at J, leaving 2 bases unmatched. The CDR3 has 15 amino acids. In germline, CDR1 is MDHEN, CDR2 SYDVKM.

The V and J genes are TRBV9 and TRBJ2-2, with 7 bases matching TRBD1. CDR1 is SGDLS, CDR2 YYNGEE, per germline. The CDR3 extends over 16 amino acids. Trimming cost V 1 base and J 7 bases; bases outside gene matches: 10. DNA of the CDR3: TGTGCCAGCAGCGTATACGAGGGGGCGCTGATCGGGGAGCTGTTTTTT. As protein: CASSVYEGALIGELFF.

This chain connects TRBV29-1 to TRBJ2-3, with D unresolved. Germline CDR1 and CDR2: SQVTM and ANQGSEA. Trimming removed 3 bases at V and 4 bases at J, with 5 bases between. The CDR3 is 11 residues long. The CDR3 DNA reads as TGCAGCGTTGACCTCGCAGATACGCAGTATTTT. Amino acids: CSVDLADTQYF.